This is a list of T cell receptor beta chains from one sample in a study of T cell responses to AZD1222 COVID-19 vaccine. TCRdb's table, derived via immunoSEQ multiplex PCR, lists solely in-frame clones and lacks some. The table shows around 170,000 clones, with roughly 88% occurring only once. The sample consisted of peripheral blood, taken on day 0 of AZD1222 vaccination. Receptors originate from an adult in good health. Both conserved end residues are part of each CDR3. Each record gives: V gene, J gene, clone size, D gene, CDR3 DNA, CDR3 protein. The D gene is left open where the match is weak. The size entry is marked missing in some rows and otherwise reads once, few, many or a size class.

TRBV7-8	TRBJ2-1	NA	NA	TGTGCCAGCAGCGTCCGGACAGCCAATGAGCAGTTCTTC	CASSVRTANEQFF
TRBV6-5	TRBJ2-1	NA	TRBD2	TGTGCCAGCAGTTCACTAGCGCCGTACAATGAGCAGTTCTTC	CASSSLAPYNEQFF
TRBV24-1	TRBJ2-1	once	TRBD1	TGTGCCACCAGTGGGGGACAGGGGGCTCAAAATGAGCAGTTCTTC	CATSGGQGAQNEQFF
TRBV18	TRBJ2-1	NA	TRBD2	TGTGCCAGCTCACCACTCCAAACTAGCGGGAGTGGGAATGAGCAGTTCTTC	CASSPLQTSGSGNEQFF
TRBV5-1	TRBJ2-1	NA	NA	TGCGCCAGCAGAGTCGGACAGATCAATGAGCAGTTCTTC	CASRVGQINEQFF
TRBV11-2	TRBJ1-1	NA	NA	TGTGCCAGCAGCTTAGTTCGGAGCATGAACACTGAAGCTTTCTTT	CASSLVRSMNTEAFF
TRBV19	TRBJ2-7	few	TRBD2	TGTGCCAGTGGTTCCGTCGGGGGAGGGTACGAGCAGTACTTC	CASGSVGGGYEQYF
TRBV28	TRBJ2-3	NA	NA	TGTGCCAGCAGCCCTCTGAGTGATACGCAGTATTTT	CASSPLSDTQYF
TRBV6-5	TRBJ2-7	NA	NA	TGTGCCAGCAGATCTCCGGGCTCCTACGAGCAGTACTTC	CASRSPGSYEQYF
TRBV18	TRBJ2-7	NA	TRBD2	TGTGCCAGCTCACCGATTAGCGGGGGGCTCTCCTACGAGCAGTACTTC	CASSPISGGLSYEQYF
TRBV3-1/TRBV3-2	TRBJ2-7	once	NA	TGTGCCAGCAGCCTGTTCGGGGGCTACGAGCAGTACTTC	CASSLFGGYEQYF
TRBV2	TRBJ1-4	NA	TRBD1	TGTGCCAGCAGAAGCCTATTAACAGGGGCAAATGAAAAACTGTTTTTT	CASRSLLTGANEKLFF
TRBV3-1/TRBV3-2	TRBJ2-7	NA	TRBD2	TGTGCCAGCAGCCAACTAGCGGGGGGCGAGCAGTACTTC	CASSQLAGGEQYF
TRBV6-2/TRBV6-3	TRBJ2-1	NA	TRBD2	TGTGCCAGCAGTTACTCGCTTGCGGGGGGATACAATGAGCAGTTCTTC	CASSYSLAGGYNEQFF
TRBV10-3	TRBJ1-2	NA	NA	TGTGCCATCAGTGGGGGGCCAGGTCTCGGCTACACCTTC	CAISGGPGLGYTF
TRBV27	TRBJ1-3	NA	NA	TGTGCCAGCAGTTTATCGCCGGGTCCCGGAAACACCATATATTTT	CASSLSPGPGNTIYF
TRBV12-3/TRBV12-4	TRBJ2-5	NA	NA	TGTGCCAGCAGTTTACGGGGCCCCGAGACCCAGTACTTC	CASSLRGPETQYF
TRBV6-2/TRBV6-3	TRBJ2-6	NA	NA	TGTGCCAGCAGCCTGGGCCACTCTGGGGCCAACGTCCTGACTTTC	CASSLGHSGANVLTF
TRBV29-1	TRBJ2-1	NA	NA	TGCAGCGTTGGTTCGACTATATGGCGAGGTGAGCAGTTCTTC	CSVGSTIWRGEQFF
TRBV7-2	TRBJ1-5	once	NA	TGTGCCAGCAGCTTAAACAGCCCCGTTCAGCCCCAGCATTTT	CASSLNSPVQPQHF
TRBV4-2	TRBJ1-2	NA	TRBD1	TGTGCCAGCAGCCAAACCCCAGAGGGGGCGTTCGGTGGCTACACCTTC	CASSQTPEGAFGGYTF
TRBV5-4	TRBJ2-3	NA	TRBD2	TGTGCCAGCAGCTTTCGGACTAGAGGCACAGATACGCAGTATTTT	CASSFRTRGTDTQYF
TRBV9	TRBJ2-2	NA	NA	TGTGCCAGCAGCGTGACGGGCGGGGAGCTGTTTTTT	CASSVTGGELFF
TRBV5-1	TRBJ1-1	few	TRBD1	TGCGCCAGCAGCTTGGCACCACAGGGGTTGAACACTGAAGCTTTCTTT	CASSLAPQGLNTEAFF
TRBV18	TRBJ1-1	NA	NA	TGTGCCAGCTCACCATCCAGTTCCGACACTGAAGCTTTCTTT	CASSPSSSDTEAFF
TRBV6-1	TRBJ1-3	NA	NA	TGTGCCAGCAGTGGGCATTCTGGGCAGGGACGCTCTGGAAACACCATATATTTT	CASSGHSGQGRSGNTIYF